The 15 T cell receptor beta chains given below trace back to one sample, sequenced in a study of blood T cell repertoires in COVID-19 (dated by TCRdb to 2020 to 2021). Receptor amplification or capture employed the immunoSEQ multiplex PCR assay. TCRdb provides this immuneACCESS table in a form limited to in-frame rearrangements. Some clones are lacking; in checked studies, under half of them reflect an unresolved V gene, and why the rest are absent is not known. The sample table contains some 150,000 clones; only one count was recorded for approximately 88% of them. Jointly, the top ten make up around 0.91% of the sample. The specimen sequenced was peripheral blood. Receptors were obtained from a woman between 50 and 59 years old with acute or convalescent COVID-19.

The chain couples TRBV10-2 to TRBJ1-1; TRBD1 might be the D (6 bases). Trimming removed 7 bases at V and 11 bases at J, with 14 bases between. Germline loops: CDR1 WSHSY, CDR2 SAAADI. This CDR3 is 11 amino acids long. The CDR3 DNA sequence: TGCGCCAGCACTTCCCAGGGGCGGGCTTTCTTT. This sequence encodes CASTSQGRAFF.

V gene TRBV12-5 combines with J gene TRBJ2-1, with TRBD2 identical over 15 bases. J gave up 4 bases and V 2 bases, and 9 bases lay outside the gene matches. Germline V gives CDR1 LGHNT, CDR2 FRNRAP. The length of the CDR3 is 19 residues. The CDR3 sequence is CASGLSRTSGGAAYNEQFF. The CDR3 DNA reads as TGTGCTAGTGGTTTGTCCCGGACTAGCGGGGGGGCTGCTTACAATGAGCAGTTCTTC.

The rearrangement links TRBV28 to TRBJ1-2, with D unclear. V shed 3 bases and J shed 3 bases, with 8 bases lying between them. Germline V lookup: CDR1 MDHEN, CDR2 SYDVKM. This CDR3 comprises 13 residues. The CDR3 DNA sequence: TGTGCCAGCAGTTTGGAGGGTGACTATGGCTACACCTTC. It yields the protein CASSLEGDYGYTF.

V usage is TRBV28 and J usage is TRBJ2-7; 8 nucleotides agree with TRBD2. In germline, CDR1 is MDHEN, CDR2 SYDVKM. This CDR3 has 15 residues. The V gene end was trimmed by 2 bases and the J gene end by 3 bases; junction bases not matched to a gene: 6. In DNA, the CDR3 is TGTGCCAGCAGTTTAGAGACTAGCGCCTTCTACGAGCAGTACTTC. This encodes CASSLETSAFYEQYF.

This chain connects TRBV20-1 to TRBJ2-5, with TRBD2 as a possible D gene (6 bases). The germline V gene encodes CDR1 DFQATT and CDR2 SNEGSKA (reference sequence). This CDR3 region has 14 residues. Deletions cut 3 bases from V and 4 bases from J, with 15 bases between. The CDR3 region is CSASAGLWGETQYF. For the CDR3, the DNA is TGCAGTGCTAGTGCGGGGTTATGGGGAGAGACCCAGTACTTC.

The chain joins TRBV3-1 (or the pseudogene TRBV3-2) to TRBJ2-7; 8 positions match TRBD1. V shed 4 bases, J shed 6 bases, and the junction held 5 bases outside the gene matches. Germline V gene sequence: CDR1 LGHDT, CDR2 YNNKEL (reference sequence). This CDR3 has 13 amino acids. CDR3 in amino acids: CASSPRTGGEQYF. In nucleotides, the CDR3 is TGTGCCAGCAGCCCCCGCACAGGGGGCGAGCAGTACTTC.

The V call is TRBV19, the J call TRBJ2-7; 11 positions match TRBD1. Germline lookup yields CDR1 LNHDA and CDR2 SQIVND (reference sequence). The CDR3 contains 13 residues. The J segment lost 7 bases and the V segment lost 11 bases, leaving 10 bases of the junction unmatched. CDR3 nucleotide sequence: TGTGCCTCTTCCGGGACAGGGGGTGGAGAGCAGTACTTC. Its translation: CASSGTGGGEQYF.

The rearrangement uses TRBV7-2 and TRBJ2-2; 8 positions agree with TRBD2. There are 14 residues in the CDR3. The germline V gene has CDR1 SGHTA and CDR2 FQGNSA. The V and J ends lost 3 bases and 4 bases, in that order; junction bases with no gene match: 1. The CDR3 loop reads CASSFSGGTGELFF. As DNA, the CDR3 is TGTGCCAGCAGCTTCAGCGGGGGCACCGGGGAGCTGTTTTTT.

The chain carries TRBV20-1 and TRBJ2-2, with 8 nucleotides matching TRBD1. V lost 3 bases to trimming and J lost 4 bases; unmatched junction nucleotides: 4. The CDR3 sequence is 14 residues long. CDR1 is DFQATT and CDR2 is SNEGSKA in the germline V gene (reference sequence). The CDR3 DNA sequence: TGCAGTGCTAGTCAGGGGGCGACCACCGGGGAGCTGTTTTTT. It codes for CSASQGATTGELFF.

The chain couples TRBV24-1 to TRBJ2-1; the D is unclear. CDR3 size: 13 residues. The V end lost 10 bases, the J end lost 4 bases, and 13 bases lay between the germline ends. Germline assignment: CDR1 KGHDR and CDR2 SFDVKD. CDR3 sequence reads: CATAKTFYNEQFF. The CDR3, as DNA: TGTGCCACTGCCAAGACTTTTTACAATGAGCAGTTCTTC.

The chain is built from TRBV6-5 and TRBJ1-1; D may be TRBD1 (5 bases). The V end lost 0 bases, the J end lost 2 bases, and 7 bases lay between the germline ends. The germline gives CDR1 MNHEY, CDR2 SVGAGI. The CDR3 sequence is 14 residues long. The CDR3 loop reads CASSYSGANTEAFF. The CDR3 DNA reads as TGTGCCAGCAGTTACTCAGGGGCCAACACTGAAGCTTTCTTT.

This chain uses TRBV7-8 with TRBJ1-4, with 9 bases aligning to TRBD1. The length of the CDR3 is 16 residues. Losses at the gene ends were 6 bases for V and 6 bases for J; bases not matched to a gene: 11. Germline V CDR1 and CDR2: SGHVS, FQNEAQ. CDR3 amino acids: CASRNYRGRKDEKLFF. In DNA form, the CDR3 reads TGTGCCAGCAGAAACTACAGGGGGCGCAAGGATGAAAAACTGTTTTTT.

The chain joins TRBV6-5 to TRBJ1-1; D is unresolved. With 6 bases removed from V and 5 bases from J, the gap between germline ends came to 16 bases. The CDR3 contains 14 residues. Germline loops: CDR1 MNHEY, CDR2 SVGAGI. CDR3 amino acids: CASSFAGVATEAFF. The CDR3 DNA reads as TGTGCCAGCAGCTTTGCCGGGGTAGCGACTGAAGCTTTCTTT.

The J gene is TRBJ2-3, the V gene TRBV11-3; 7 bases are shared with TRBD1. Germline-derived CDR1 and CDR2 are SGHNT and YENEEA. The CDR3 loop spans 16 amino acids. Unmatched junction bases numbered 7, after V lost 3 bases and J lost 1 base. The CDR3 protein is CASSFAGGLGTDTQYF. The CDR3 DNA is TGTGCCAGCAGCTTCGCAGGGGGATTGGGCACAGATACGCAGTATTTT.

This clone came up a few times. Other nucleotide sequences from this sample produce the same CDR3. J is TRBJ1-2 and V is TRBV12-3 or TRBV12-4; D not certain. The germline V and J ends were trimmed by 4 bases and 2 bases, with 5 bases remaining between them. The CDR3 length is 12 residues. CDR3 region: CASSSQNYGYTF. The CDR3 nucleotides are TGTGCCAGCAGTTCCCAAAACTATGGCTACACCTTC.